This TCR beta chain was sequenced during a study of T cell repertoires in cytomegalovirus infection. Study context: A matching HLA type, together with CMV infection, was signaled by public TCR beta signatures. General study results and limits: HLA-C-restricted, CMV-specific TCR beta clonotypes were dominant ex vivo.

Worth noting for this clonotype: Its antigen remains unknown.

Using its own MiXCR run on the reads, TCRdb lists one record per CDR3 protein. The profile shows hundreds of thousands of distinct CDR3 sequences, approximately 40% of them singletons. V lost 6 bases and J lost 8, with 16 bases in between. This CDR3 spans 13 amino acids. Germline lookup yields CDR1 MNHEY and CDR2 SMNVEV (reference sequence). V is TRBV27 and J is TRBJ1-2, with D possibly being TRBD1 (5 bases). Sequencing was performed on PBMCs. This receptor was taken from a human donor in good health (CMV status not recorded). Some clones in this sample may be carry-over from other donors' samples. CDR3 bases: TGTGCCAGCAGGTCGACAGTAAGAGGGGGCTACACCTTC. Translating it yields CASRSTVRGGYTF.